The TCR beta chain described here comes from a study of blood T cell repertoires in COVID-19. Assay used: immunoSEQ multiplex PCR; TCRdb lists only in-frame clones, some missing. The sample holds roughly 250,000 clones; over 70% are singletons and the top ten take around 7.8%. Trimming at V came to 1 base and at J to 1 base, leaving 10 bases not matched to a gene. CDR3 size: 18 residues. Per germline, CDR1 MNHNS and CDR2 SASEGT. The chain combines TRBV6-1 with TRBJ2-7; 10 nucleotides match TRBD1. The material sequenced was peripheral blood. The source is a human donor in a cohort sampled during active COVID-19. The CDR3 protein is CASSEETGGNLVSYEQYF. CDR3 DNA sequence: TGTGCCAGCAGTGAAGAGACAGGGGGCAATTTAGTTTCCTACGAGCAGTACTTC.